This TCR beta chain was identified during a study of T cell repertoires in cytomegalovirus infection. Study summary: The study used recently identified HLA-C-restricted and well-studied HLA-B-restricted CMV epitopes.

The V gene lost 5 bases and the J gene lost 8 bases, with 15 bases spanning the gap. This CDR3 contains 13 residues. Germline lookup yields CDR1 MNHEY and CDR2 SMNVEV (reference sequence). To note about this clonotype: Antigen: not known.

Study-wide results and limits: Cumulative public TCR beta family frequency identified CMV carriers with the relevant HLA.

TCRdb ran MiXCR on the reads and lists one entry per CDR3 protein. The repertoire consists of around 770,000 distinct CDR3 sequences, with roughly 29% occurring once and the leading ten covering roughly 13%. The chain combines TRBV27 with TRBJ1-2; possibly TRBD1 for D (5 bases). The TCR comes from a human donor in good health (CMV status not recorded). Some clones in this sample may be carry-over from other donors' samples. The source material was cultured CD8+ T cells from PBMCs, sampled from culture after CMV antigen stimulation. The CDR3 is CASSGTSNRGYTF. CDR3 sequence (DNA): TGTGCCAGCAGTGGGACCTCCAACCGGGGCTACACCTTC.